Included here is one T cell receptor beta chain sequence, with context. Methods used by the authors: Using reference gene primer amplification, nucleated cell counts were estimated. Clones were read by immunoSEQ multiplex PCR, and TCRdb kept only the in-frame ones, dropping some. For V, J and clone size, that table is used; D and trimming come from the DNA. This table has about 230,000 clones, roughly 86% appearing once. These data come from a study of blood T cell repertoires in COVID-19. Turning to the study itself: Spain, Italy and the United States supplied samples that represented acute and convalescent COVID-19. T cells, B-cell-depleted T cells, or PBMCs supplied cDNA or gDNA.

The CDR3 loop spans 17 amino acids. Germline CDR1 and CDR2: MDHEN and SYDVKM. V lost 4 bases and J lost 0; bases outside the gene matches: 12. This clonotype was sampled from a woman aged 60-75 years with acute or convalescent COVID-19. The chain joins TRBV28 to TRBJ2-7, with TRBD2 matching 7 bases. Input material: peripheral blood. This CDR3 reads CASSSSLAVLSSYEQYF. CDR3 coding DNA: TGTGCCAGCAGTTCCTCTCTAGCGGTCCTGAGCTCCTACGAGCAGTACTTC.